The rows below give T cell receptor beta chains drawn from one sample of a study of blood T cell repertoires in COVID-19. Clones were sequenced by immunoSEQ multiplex PCR, and TCRdb holds only the in-frame ones, with some missing. The sample has roughly 24,000 clones, approximately 83% seen once; the top ten hold around 48%. What was sequenced was peripheral blood. All receptors come from a man between 65 and 80 years old with acute or convalescent COVID-19. Both conserved end residues are part of each CDR3. The order of the fields is V gene, J gene, CDR3 protein.

TRBV5-1,TRBJ1-2,CASSLDGRGLRGYTF
TRBV4-2,TRBJ1-3,CASSQARQGPDTIYF
TRBV5-1,TRBJ2-7,CASSPSGARYEQYF
TRBV7-6,TRBJ2-7,CASQMTGRREQYF
TRBV30,TRBJ1-1,CAWSVLGQGAAEAFF
TRBV19,TRBJ2-7,CASRWVGGSRLVRPDEQYF
TRBV10-1,TRBJ2-1,CASSESTSEQFF
TRBV2,TRBJ2-6,CASSEEALAANVLTF
TRBV7-9,TRBJ2-1,CASSLVSGLKGNEQFF
TRBV7-2,TRBJ1-1,CASSSSVGSTEAFF
TRBV29-1,TRBJ1-2,CSGVTGSYGYTF
TRBV18,TRBJ2-7,CASSTGTGDYEQYF
TRBV9,TRBJ2-2,CATGVRAGDGELFF
TRBV7-3,TRBJ2-5,CASSRQGAGETQYF
TRBV18,TRBJ2-7,CASQPGLSTTEQYF
TRBV27,TRBJ2-1,CASRGRLAGGPGEQFF
TRBV3-1/TRBV3-2,TRBJ1-6,CASSLGTGPNSPLHF
TRBV5-1,TRBJ1-3,CASGTDGNTIYF
TRBV7-2,TRBJ1-1,CASSLDRMNTEAFF
TRBV2,TRBJ1-2,CASSETSGEGYTF
TRBV7-9,TRBJ1-2,CASSLDGDGYTF
TRBV4-3,TRBJ1-1,CASSQDRYRGRAFF
TRBV28,TRBJ1-6,CASRQQGLNSPLHF
TRBV27,TRBJ2-5,CASSQTRGRTQYF
TRBV27,TRBJ2-6,CASNHEGAGANVLTF
TRBV19,TRBJ1-5,CASTDGQYSNQPQHF
TRBV27,TRBJ1-1,CASSSRTGARYTEAFF
TRBV29-1,TRBJ2-7,CSVEAAGGGEQYF
TRBV7-2,TRBJ2-2,CASSPTRVGPGELFF
TRBV2,TRBJ2-1,CASIPGLAGYSEQFF
TRBV7-3,TRBJ2-3,CASSLKGGGTDTQYF
TRBV3-1/TRBV3-2,TRBJ1-2,CASSLPPQGQTF
TRBV29-1,TRBJ2-1,CSAGQGVYNEQFF
TRBV5-4,TRBJ2-3,CASSPSSSGGAFTQYF
TRBV6-5,TRBJ1-1,CASSLRTGANTEAFF
TRBV6-6,TRBJ1-1,CASSDAGTGDAEAFF
TRBV29-1,TRBJ1-3,CSVRGAGNTIYF
TRBV27,TRBJ1-1,CASRPSEGRGGITEAFF
TRBV7-2,TRBJ1-3,CASSSRQGAVGNTIYF
TRBV15,TRBJ1-5,CATSRDVTGGSPQHF
TRBV5-8,TRBJ1-6,CASSLVSGVHNSPLHF
TRBV3-1/TRBV3-2,TRBJ2-3,CASSQDMEGATDTQYF
TRBV19,TRBJ1-1,CASSRDRRSPEAFF
TRBV29-1,TRBJ1-1,CSLSERRNTEAFF
TRBV9,TRBJ2-3,CASSRVSGTRTDTQYF
TRBV6-2/TRBV6-3,TRBJ1-1,CASSFGQRPTPSAFF
TRBV11-3,TRBJ2-7,CASSLGPTAEYEQYF